Listed below are T cell receptor beta chains from one sample, sequenced in a study of T cell repertoires in cytomegalovirus infection. Their target antigens are unknown. TCRdb recomputed calls from the reads with MiXCR, one row per CDR3 protein. The sample consists of a few hundred thousand distinct CDR3 sequences, approximately 42% of them appearing once. The specimen comprised cultured PBMCs, sampled from culture after CMV antigen stimulation. The receptors here all came from a human donor in good health (CMV status not recorded). Some clones in this sample may be carry-over from other donors' samples. Both conserved end residues are part of each CDR3. A D gene is named only where the DNA matches it firmly. The size entry is marked missing in some rows and otherwise reads once, few, many or a size class.

TRBD2 | TRBJ2-3 | TRBV4-1 | . | CASRTSGRIDTQYF | TGCGCCAGCAGGACTAGCGGGAGGATAGATACGCAGTATTTT
TRBD2 | TRBJ2-5 | TRBV11-2 | . | CASSFGAGGLRETQYF | TGTGCCAGCAGCTTCGGGGCGGGAGGGCTTAGAGAGACCCAGTACTTC
TRBD1 | TRBJ2-3 | TRBV7-2 | many | CASSSTGAQDTQYF | TGTGCCAGCAGCTCGACAGGGGCGCAAGATACGCAGTATTTT
. | TRBJ2-3 | TRBV7-9 | few | CASSPQGGIATDTQYF | TGTGCCAGCAGCCCACAGGGAGGGATCGCCACAGATACGCAGTATTTT
. | TRBJ2-1 | TRBV6-1 | . | CASSRGGGFYNEQFF | TGTGCCAGCAGCCGTGGAGGGGGCTTCTACAATGAGCAGTTCTTC
. | TRBJ2-7 | TRBV7-2 | many | CASSVVGSSYEQYF | TGTGCCAGCAGCGTAGTTGGGAGCTCCTACGAGCAGTACTTC
. | TRBJ1-2 | TRBV6-5 | few | CASSYLGHGQQLNYGYTF | TGTGCCAGCAGTTACCTCGGACACGGACAGCAACTTAACTATGGCTACACCTTC
. | TRBJ2-1 | TRBV20-1 | . | CSARLPSSYNEQFF | TGCAGTGCTAGACTACCGAGCTCCTACAATGAGCAGTTCTTC
TRBD2 | TRBJ2-1 | TRBV9 | few | CASSVGLAGGKGYNEQFF | TGTGCCAGCAGCGTAGGCCTAGCGGGAGGGAAGGGTTACAATGAGCAGTTCTTC
. | TRBJ2-7 | TRBV5-6 | few | CASSLLWDISGEQYF | TGTGCCAGCAGCTTGTTATGGGACATCTCGGGAGAGCAGTACTTC
. | TRBJ2-7 | TRBV7-2 | many | CASSLATGIYEQYF | TGTGCCAGCAGCTTAGCTACAGGGATCTACGAGCAGTACTTC
. | TRBJ2-7 | TRBV4-1 | . | CASSQEQTGGRDEQYF | TGTGCCAGCAGCCAAGAGCAAACGGGGGGCCGCGACGAGCAGTACTTC
TRBD2 | TRBJ2-1 | TRBV27 | . | CASSPWRGSSYNEQFF | TGTGCCAGCAGCCCATGGCGGGGGAGCTCCTACAATGAGCAGTTCTTC
. | TRBJ2-7 | TRBV7-8 | few | CASSLPTRQGEQYF | TGTGCCAGCAGCTTACCCACCCGCCAGGGCGAGCAGTACTTC
. | TRBJ2-5 | TRBV5-4 | . | CASSLVEGPTQETQYF | TGTGCCAGCAGCTTGGTTGAGGGGCCAACTCAAGAGACCCAGTACTTC
TRBD1 | TRBJ2-7 | TRBV5-5 | . | CASSNQQGGISYEQYF | TGTGCCAGCAGCAACCAACAGGGGGGCATCTCCTACGAGCAGTACTTC
TRBD2 | TRBJ2-2 | TRBV4-2 | . | CASSLNEAGGYTGELFF | TGTGCCAGCAGCCTTAACGAGGCGGGGGGGTACACCGGGGAGCTGTTTTTT
TRBD2 | TRBJ2-5 | TRBV5-4 | few | CASSTGTSLRDAQYF | TGTGCCAGCAGTACCGGGACTAGCCTCCGCGACGCCCAGTACTTC
TRBD2 | TRBJ2-2 | TRBV7-2 | few | CASGGGPNTGELFF | TGTGCCAGCGGCGGGGGGCCGAACACCGGGGAGCTGTTTTTT
. | TRBJ2-3 | TRBV7-2 | few | CASSFGRIDTQYF | TGTGCCAGCAGCTTTGGGAGGATAGATACGCAGTATTTT
. | TRBJ2-3 | TRBV20-1 | . | CSAEGRTDTQYF | TGCAGCGCAGAGGGGCGCACAGATACGCAGTATTTT
. | TRBJ2-5 | TRBV4-3 | . | CASSQDVLETQYF | TGCGCCAGCAGCCAAGATGTGCTCGAGACCCAGTACTTC
. | TRBJ1-1 | TRBV27 | . | CASSLGFRREAFF | TGTGCCAGCAGTTTAGGGTTCCGGAGGGAAGCTTTCTTT
TRBD1 | TRBJ2-3 | TRBV11-2 | . | CASSSRDRPPTDTQYF | TGTGCCAGCAGCTCTCGGGACAGGCCTCCCACAGATACGCAGTATTTT
. | TRBJ1-3 | TRBV5-1 | . | CATSLGTAGNTIYF | TGCGCCACCTCCCTGGGCACGGCTGGAAACACCATATATTTT
TRBD1 | TRBJ1-4 | TRBV12-3/TRBV12-4 | . | CASGTGFEKLFF | TGTGCCAGCGGGACAGGGTTTGAAAAACTGTTTTTT
. | TRBJ1-2 | TRBV28 | few | CASSLISGQGYTF | TGTGCCAGCAGTTTAATCAGTGGCCAAGGCTACACCTTC
. | TRBJ1-3 | TRBV7-6 | many | CASSLSGTLGNTIYF | TGTGCCAGCAGCTTATCAGGGACGCTGGGAAACACCATATATTTT
. | TRBJ2-7 | TRBV5-4 | . | CASSSWDIYEQYF | TGTGCCAGCAGCTCCTGGGACATCTACGAGCAGTACTTC
. | TRBJ1-6 | TRBV20-1 | . | CSARDGGHLKSPLHF | TGCAGTGCTAGAGATGGGGGACACCTGAAGTCACCCCTCCACTTT
. | TRBJ1-2 | TRBV7-9 | . | CASSQLEASINYGYTF | TGTGCCAGCAGCCAACTCGAGGCTTCGATAAACTATGGCTACACCTTC
. | TRBJ1-6 | TRBV6-1 | . | CASSWFMISPLHF | TGTGCCAGCAGTTGGTTTATGATTTCACCCCTCCACTTT
. | TRBJ1-5 | TRBV6-2/TRBV6-3 | . | CASSNRDQPQHF | TGTGCCAGCAGCAACAGGGATCAGCCCCAGCATTTT
. | TRBJ2-2 | TRBV7-2 | . | CASRTFGTDTGELFF | TGTGCCAGCAGAACTTTCGGGACGGACACCGGGGAGCTGTTTTTT
. | TRBJ1-2 | TRBV7-6 | . | CASSFRVGEGGYTF | TGTGCCAGCAGCTTTCGAGTAGGGGAAGGAGGCTACACCTTC
. | TRBJ2-5 | TRBV5-5 | . | CASSLAGNDGETQYF | TGTGCCAGCAGCTTGGCCGGTAACGACGGGGAGACCCAGTACTTC
TRBD2 | TRBJ2-3 | TRBV7-2 | few | CASSFLAGHTDTQYF | TGTGCCAGCAGCTTCCTAGCGGGGCACACAGATACGCAGTATTTT
TRBD1 | TRBJ1-5 | TRBV2 | . | CASSEGQGDMPQHF | TGTGCCAGCAGTGAAGGGCAGGGGGATATGCCCCAGCATTTT
. | TRBJ2-1 | TRBV29-1 | . | CSVDQVRLNEQFF | TGCAGCGTCGACCAAGTCCGGTTAAATGAGCAGTTCTTC
. | TRBJ1-1 | TRBV4-1 | few | CASSQVTNRTTEAFF | TGCGCCAGCAGCCAAGTTACGAACAGGACCACTGAAGCTTTCTTT
. | TRBJ1-1 | TRBV2 | . | CATGQGRTEACF | TGTGCTACGGGGCAGGGGCGGACTGAAGCTTGCTTT